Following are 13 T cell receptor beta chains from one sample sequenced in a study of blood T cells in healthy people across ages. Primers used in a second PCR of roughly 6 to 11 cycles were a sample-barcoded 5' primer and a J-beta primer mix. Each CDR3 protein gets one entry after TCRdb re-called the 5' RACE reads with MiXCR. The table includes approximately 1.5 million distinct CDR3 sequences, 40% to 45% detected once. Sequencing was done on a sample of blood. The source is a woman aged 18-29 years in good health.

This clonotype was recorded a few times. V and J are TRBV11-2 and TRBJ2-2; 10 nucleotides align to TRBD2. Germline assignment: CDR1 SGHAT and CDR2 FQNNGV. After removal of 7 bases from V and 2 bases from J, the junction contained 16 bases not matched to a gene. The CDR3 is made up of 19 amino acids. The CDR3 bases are TGTGCCAGCACCACCTCCGGCCTACTAGCGGGGCTCAACACCGGGGAGCTGTTTTTT. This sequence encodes CASTTSGLLAGLNTGELFF.

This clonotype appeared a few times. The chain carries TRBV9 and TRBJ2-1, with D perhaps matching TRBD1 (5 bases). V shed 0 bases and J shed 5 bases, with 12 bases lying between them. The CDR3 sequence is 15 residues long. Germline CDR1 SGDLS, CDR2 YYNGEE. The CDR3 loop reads CASSVVSRVDNEQFF. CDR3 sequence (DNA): TGTGCCAGCAGCGTAGTAAGCAGGGTGGACAATGAGCAGTTCTTC.

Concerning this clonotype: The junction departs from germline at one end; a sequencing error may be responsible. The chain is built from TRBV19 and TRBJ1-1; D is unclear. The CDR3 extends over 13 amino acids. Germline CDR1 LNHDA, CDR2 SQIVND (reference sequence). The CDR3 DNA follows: TGTGCCAGTAGTGGGTCAAAGGCCACTGAAGTTTTCTTT. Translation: CASSGSKATEVFF.

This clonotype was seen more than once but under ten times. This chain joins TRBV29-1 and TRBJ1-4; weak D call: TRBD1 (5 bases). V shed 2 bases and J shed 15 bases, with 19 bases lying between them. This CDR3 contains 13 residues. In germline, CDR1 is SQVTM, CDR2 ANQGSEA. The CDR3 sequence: CSVERDRGPELFF. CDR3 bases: TGCAGCGTTGAAAGGGATCGGGGACCCGAATTGTTTTTT.

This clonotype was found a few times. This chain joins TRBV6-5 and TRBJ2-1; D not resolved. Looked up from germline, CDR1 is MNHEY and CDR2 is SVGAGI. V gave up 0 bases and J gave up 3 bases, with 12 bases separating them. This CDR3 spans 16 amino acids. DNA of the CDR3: TGTGCCAGCAGTTACTCACTGGCGGCCATCTACAATGAGCAGTTCTTC. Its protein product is CASSYSLAAIYNEQFF.

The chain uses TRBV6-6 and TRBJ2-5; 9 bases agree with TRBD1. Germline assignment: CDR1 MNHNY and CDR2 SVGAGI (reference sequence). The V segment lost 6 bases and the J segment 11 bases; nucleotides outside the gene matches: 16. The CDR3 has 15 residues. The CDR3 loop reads CASSSGTGSDNEQYF. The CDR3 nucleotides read TGTGCCAGCAGCTCCGGGACAGGGAGCGATAATGAGCAGTACTTC.

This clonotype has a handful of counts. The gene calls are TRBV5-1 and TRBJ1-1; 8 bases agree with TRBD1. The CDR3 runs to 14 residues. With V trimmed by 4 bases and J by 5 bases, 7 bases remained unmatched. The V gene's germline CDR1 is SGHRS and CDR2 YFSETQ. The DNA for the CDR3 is TGCGCCAGCAGCGTCCGGGACAGGACGACTGAAGCTTTCTTT. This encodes CASSVRDRTTEAFF.

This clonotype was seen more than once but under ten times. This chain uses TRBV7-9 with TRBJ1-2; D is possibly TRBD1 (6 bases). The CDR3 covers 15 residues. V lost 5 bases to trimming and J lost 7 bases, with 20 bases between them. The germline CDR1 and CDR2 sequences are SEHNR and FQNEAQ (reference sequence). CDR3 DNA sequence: TGTGCCAGCAGCCCCCTGACAGGACGTATCGCTGGCTACACCTTC. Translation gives CASSPLTGRIAGYTF.

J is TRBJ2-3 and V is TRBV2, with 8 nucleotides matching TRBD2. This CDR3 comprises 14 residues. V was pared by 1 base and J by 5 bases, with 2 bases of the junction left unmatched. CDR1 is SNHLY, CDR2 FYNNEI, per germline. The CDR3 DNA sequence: TGTGCCAGCAGTGAAGTAGCGGGGTTAGATACGCAGTATTTT. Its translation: CASSEVAGLDTQYF.

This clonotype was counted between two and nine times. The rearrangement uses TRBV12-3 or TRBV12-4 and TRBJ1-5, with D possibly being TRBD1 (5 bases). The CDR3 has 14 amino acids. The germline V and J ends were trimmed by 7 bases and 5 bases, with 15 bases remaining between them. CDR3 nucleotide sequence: TGTGCCAGCACCCAGGGATCGGGGTATCAGCCCCAGCATTTT. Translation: CASTQGSGYQPQHF.

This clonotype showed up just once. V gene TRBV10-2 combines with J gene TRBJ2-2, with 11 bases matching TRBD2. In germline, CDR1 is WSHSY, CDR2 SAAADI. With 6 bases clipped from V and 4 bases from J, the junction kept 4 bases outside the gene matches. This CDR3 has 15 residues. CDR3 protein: CASRLAGGPTGELFF. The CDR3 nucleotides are TGCGCCAGCAGGCTAGCGGGAGGCCCCACCGGGGAGCTGTTTTTT.

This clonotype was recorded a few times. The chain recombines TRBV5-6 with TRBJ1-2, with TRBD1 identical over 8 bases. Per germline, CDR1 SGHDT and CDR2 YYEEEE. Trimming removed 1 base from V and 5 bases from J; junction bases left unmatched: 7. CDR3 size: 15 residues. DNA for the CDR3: TGTGCCAGCAGCTTGTTGCAGGGGGCGCTTTATGGCTACACCTTC. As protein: CASSLLQGALYGYTF.

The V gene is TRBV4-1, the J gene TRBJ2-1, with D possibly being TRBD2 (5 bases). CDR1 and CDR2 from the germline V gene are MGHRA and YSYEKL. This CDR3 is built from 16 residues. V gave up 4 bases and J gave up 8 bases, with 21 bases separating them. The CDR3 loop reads CASSRSGGSLVYEQFF. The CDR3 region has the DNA TGCGCCAGCAGCCGAAGCGGCGGGTCGCTGGTCTATGAGCAGTTCTTC.